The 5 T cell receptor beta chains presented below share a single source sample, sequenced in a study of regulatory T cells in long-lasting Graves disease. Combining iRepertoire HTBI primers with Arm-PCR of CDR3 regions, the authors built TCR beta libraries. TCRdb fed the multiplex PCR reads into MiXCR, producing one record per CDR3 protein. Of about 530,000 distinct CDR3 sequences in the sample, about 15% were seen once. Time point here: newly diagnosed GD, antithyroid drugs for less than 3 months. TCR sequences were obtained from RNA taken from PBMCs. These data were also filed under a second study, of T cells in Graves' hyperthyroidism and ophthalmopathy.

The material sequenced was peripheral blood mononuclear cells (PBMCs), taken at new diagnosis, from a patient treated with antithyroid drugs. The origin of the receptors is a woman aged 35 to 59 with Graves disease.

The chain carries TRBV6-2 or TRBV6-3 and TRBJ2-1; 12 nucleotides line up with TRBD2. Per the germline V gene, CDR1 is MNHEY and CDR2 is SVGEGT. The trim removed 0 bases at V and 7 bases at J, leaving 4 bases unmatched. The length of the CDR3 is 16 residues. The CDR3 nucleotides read TGTGCCAGCAGTTACTCGTCTAGCGGGGGGGGGAATGAGCAGTTCTTC. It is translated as CASSYSSSGGGNEQFF.

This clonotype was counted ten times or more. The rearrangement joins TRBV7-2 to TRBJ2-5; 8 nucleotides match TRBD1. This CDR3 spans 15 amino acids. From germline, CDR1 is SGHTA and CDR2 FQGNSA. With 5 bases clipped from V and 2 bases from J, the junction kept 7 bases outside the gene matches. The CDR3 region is CASSTWTGPQETQYF. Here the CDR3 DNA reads TGTGCCAGCAGCACCTGGACAGGGCCACAAGAGACCCAGTACTTC.

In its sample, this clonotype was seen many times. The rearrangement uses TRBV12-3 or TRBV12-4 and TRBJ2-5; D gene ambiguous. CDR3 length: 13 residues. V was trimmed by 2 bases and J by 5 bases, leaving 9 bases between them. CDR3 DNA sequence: TGTGCCAGCAGTTTAAACCCGCCGGAGACCCAGTACTTC. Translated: CASSLNPPETQYF.

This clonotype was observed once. CDR3 sequence reads: CSAVTVNTEAFF. For the CDR3, the DNA is TGCAGCGCCGTTACCGTAAACACTGAAGCTTTCTTT. The chain links TRBV29-1 to TRBJ1-1; D is unclear. The ends were cut back, 7 bases at V and 2 bases at J, with 11 bases in the middle. The CDR3 runs 12 residues. Germline V CDR1 and CDR2: SQVTM, ANQGSEA.

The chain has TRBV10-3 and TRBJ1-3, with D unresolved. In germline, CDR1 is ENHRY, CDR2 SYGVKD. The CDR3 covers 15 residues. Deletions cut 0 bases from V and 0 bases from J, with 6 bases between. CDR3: CAISESGSSGNTIYF. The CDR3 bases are TGTGCCATCAGTGAGTCCGGCAGCTCTGGAAACACCATATATTTT.